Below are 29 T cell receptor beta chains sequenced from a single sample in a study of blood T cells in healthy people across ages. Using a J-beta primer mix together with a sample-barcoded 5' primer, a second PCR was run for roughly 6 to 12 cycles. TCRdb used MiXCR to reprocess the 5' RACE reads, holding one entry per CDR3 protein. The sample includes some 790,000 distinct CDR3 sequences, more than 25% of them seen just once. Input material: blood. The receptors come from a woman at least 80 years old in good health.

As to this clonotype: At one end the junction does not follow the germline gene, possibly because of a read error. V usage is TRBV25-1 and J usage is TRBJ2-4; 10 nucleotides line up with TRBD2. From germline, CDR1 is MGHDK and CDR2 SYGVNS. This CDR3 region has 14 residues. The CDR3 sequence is CASGESLAGDEQYF. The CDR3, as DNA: TGTGCCAGCGGTGAGTCCCTAGCGGGGGATGAGCAGTACTTC.

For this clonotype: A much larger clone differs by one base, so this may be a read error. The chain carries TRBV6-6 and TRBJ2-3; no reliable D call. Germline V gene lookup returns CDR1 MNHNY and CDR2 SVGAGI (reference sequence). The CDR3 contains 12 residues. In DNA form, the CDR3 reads TGTACCAGCAGTTTTGGGCCCGATACGCAGTATTTT. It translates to CTSSFGPDTQYF.

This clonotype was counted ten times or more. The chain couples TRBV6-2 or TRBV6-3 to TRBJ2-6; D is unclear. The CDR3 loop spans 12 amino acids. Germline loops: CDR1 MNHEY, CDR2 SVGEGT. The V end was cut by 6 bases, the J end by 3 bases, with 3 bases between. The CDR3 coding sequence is TGTGCCAGCAGAGATGGGGCCAACGTCCTGACTTTC. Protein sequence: CASRDGANVLTF.

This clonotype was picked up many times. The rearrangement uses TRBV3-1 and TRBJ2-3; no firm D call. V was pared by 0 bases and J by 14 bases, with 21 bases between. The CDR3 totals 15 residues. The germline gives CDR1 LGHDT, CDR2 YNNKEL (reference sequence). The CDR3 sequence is CASSQDSSTGPRTYF. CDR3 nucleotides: TGTGCCAGCAGCCAAGATTCCTCTACGGGCCCCCGTACGTATTTT.

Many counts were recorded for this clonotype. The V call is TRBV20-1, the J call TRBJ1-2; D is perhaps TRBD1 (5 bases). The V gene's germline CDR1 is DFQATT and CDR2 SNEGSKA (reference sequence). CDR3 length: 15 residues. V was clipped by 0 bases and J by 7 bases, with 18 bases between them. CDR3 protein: CSARDTGRGRGGYTF. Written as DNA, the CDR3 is TGCAGTGCTAGAGATACGGGCCGGGGTAGGGGTGGCTACACCTTC.

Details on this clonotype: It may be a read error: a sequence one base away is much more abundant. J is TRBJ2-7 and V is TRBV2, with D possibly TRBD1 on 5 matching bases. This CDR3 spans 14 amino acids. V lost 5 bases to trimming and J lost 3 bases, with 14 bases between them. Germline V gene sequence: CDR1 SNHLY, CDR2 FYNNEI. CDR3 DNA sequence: TGTGCCAGCAGTTCAGGGCGCAACTTCTACGAGCAGTACTTC. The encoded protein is CASSSGRNFYEQYF.

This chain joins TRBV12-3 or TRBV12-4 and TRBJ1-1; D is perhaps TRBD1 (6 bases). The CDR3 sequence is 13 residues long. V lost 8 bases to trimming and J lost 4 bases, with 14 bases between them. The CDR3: CASQQGEGTEAFF. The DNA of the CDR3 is TGTGCCAGCCAACAGGGAGAGGGCACTGAAGCTTTCTTT.

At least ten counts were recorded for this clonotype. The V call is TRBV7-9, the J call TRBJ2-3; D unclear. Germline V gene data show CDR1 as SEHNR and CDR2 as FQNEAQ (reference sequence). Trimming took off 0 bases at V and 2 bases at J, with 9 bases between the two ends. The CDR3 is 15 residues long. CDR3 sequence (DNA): TGTGCCAGCAGCTTAGCGGCTGTTTTCACAGATACGCAGTATTTT. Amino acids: CASSLAAVFTDTQYF.

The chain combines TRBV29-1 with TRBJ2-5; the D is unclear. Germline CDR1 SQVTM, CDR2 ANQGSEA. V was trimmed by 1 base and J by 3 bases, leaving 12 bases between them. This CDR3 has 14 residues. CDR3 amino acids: CSVEGGGSKETQYF. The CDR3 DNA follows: TGCAGCGTTGAAGGCGGCGGTTCGAAAGAGACCCAGTACTTC.

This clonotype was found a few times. CDR3 amino acids: CASSLFAGQGTDTQYF. The CDR3 coding sequence is TGCGCCAGCAGCCTCTTCGCCGGACAGGGCACAGATACGCAGTATTTT. The chain couples TRBV4-1 to TRBJ2-3; TRBD1 matches 7 bases. The CDR3 has 16 amino acids. In germline, CDR1 is MGHRA, CDR2 YSYEKL. Trimming removed 4 bases from V and 1 base from J; junction bases left unmatched: 8.

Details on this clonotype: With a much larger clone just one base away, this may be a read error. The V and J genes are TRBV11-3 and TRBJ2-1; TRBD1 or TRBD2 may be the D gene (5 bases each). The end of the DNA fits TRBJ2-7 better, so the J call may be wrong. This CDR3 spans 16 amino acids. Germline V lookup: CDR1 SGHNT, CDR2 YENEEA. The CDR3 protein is CASSLDTWGSDNEQYF. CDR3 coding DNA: TGTGCCAGCAGCTTAGATACCTGGGGGTCGGACAATGAGCAGTACTTC.

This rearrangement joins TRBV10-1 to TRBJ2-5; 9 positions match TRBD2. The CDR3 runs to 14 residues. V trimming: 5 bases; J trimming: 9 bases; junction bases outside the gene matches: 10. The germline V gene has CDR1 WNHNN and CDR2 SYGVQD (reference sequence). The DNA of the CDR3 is TGCGCCAGCAGTTCGGGACTAGCAGGCGAGGCCCAGTACTTC. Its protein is CASSSGLAGEAQYF.

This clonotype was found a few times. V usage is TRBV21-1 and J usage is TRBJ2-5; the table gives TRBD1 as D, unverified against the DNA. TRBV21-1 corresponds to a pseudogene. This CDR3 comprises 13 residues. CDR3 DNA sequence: TGTGCCAGCAGTGCCCCAGGGGAGGAGACCCAGTACTTC. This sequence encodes CASSAPGEETQYF.

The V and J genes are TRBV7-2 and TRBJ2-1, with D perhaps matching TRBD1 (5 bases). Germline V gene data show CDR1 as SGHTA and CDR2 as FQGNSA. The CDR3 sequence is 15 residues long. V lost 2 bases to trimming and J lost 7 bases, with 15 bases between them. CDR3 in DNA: TGTGCCAGCAGCTTAAGCCAGGGCATCAGGAATGAGCAGTTCTTC. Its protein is CASSLSQGIRNEQFF.

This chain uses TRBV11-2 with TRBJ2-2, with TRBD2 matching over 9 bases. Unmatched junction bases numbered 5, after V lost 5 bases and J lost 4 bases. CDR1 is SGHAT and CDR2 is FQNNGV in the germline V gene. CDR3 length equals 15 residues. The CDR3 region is CASSPAGGSTGELFF. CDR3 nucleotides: TGTGCCAGCAGCCCAGCGGGGGGAAGCACCGGGGAGCTGTTTTTT.

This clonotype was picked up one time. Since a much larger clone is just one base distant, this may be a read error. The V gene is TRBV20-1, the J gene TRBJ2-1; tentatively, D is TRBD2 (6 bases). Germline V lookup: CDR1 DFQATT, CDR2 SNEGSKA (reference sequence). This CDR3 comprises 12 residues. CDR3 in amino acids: CSTSPINNEQFF. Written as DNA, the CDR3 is TGCAGTACTAGCCCAATAAACAATGAGCAGTTCTTC.

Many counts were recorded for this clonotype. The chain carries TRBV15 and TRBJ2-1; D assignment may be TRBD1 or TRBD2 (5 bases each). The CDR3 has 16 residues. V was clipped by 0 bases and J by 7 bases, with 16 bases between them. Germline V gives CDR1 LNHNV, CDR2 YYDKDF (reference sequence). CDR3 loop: CATSRDNGAGWNEQFF. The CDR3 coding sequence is TGTGCCACCAGCAGAGATAACGGGGCTGGGTGGAATGAGCAGTTCTTC.

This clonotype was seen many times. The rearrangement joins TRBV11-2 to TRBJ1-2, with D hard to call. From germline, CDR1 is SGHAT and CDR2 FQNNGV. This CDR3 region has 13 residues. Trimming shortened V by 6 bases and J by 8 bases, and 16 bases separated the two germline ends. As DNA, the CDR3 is TGTGCCAGCAGACCCCTTCAGAAAGAGGGCTACACCTTC. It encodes CASRPLQKEGYTF.

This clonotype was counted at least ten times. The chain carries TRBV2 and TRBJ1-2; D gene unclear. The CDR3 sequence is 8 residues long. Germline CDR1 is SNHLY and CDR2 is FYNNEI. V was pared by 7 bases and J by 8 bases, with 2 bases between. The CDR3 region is CASKGYTF. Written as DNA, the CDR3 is TGTGCCAGCAAGGGCTACACCTTC.

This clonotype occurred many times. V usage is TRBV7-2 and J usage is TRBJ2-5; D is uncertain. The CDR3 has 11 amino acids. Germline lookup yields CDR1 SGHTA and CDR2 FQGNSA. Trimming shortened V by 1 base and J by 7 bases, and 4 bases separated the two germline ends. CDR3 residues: CASSLGGTQYF. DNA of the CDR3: TGTGCCAGCAGCTTAGGAGGGACCCAGTACTTC.

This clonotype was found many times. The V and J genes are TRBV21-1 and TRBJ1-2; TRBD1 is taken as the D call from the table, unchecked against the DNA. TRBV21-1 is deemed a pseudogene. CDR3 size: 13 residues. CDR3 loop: CASSPLDRDGYTF. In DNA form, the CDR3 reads TGTGCCAGCAGCCCGCTCGACAGGGATGGCTACACCTTC.

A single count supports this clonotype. CDR3 sequence reads: CASSRGRIGSPLHF. Here the CDR3 DNA reads TGTGCCAGCAGCAGGGGCAGGATTGGCTCACCCCTCCACTTT. The rearrangement uses TRBV14 and TRBJ1-6, with D tentatively TRBD1 (5 bases). Germline V gene sequence: CDR1 SGHDN, CDR2 FVKESK. Trimming took off 5 bases at V and 10 bases at J, with 15 bases between the two ends. The CDR3 is 14 amino acids.

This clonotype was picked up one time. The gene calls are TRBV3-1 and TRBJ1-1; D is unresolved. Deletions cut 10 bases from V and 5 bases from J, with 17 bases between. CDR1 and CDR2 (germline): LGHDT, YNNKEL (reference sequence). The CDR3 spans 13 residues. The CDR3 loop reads CATSGRGLTEAFF. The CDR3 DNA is TGTGCCACCTCAGGCCGGGGATTGACTGAAGCTTTCTTT.

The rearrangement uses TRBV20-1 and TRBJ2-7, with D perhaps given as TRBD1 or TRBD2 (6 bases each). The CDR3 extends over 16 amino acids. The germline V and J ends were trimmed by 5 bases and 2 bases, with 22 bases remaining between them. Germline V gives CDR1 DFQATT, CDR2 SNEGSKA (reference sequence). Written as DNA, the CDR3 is TGCAGTGCTCACTCAGCTACAGGGACGGGGGCCTACGAGCAGTACTTC. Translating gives CSAHSATGTGAYEQYF.

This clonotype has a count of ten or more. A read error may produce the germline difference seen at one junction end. This CDR3 reads CASSPRQGSSEQYF. Here the CDR3 DNA reads TGTGCCAGCAGCCCCCGACAGGGGTCCTCCGAGCAGTACTTC. This chain uses TRBV9 with TRBJ2-7, with 8 bases identical to TRBD1. The CDR3 covers 14 residues. Germline lookup yields CDR1 SGDLS and CDR2 YYNGEE.

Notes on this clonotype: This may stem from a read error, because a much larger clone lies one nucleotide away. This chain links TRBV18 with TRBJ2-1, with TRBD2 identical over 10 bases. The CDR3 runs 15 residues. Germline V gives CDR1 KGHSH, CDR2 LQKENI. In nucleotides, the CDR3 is TGTGGCAGCTCACCACCAGCGGGGGGGCACAATGAGCAGTTCTTC. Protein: CGSSPPAGGHNEQFF.

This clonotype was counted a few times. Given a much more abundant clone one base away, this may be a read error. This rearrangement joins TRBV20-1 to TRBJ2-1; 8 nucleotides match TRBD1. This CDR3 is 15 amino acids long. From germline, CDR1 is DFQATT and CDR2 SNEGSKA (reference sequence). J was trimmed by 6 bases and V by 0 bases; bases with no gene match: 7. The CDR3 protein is CSARERDRRCNEQFF. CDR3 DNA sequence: TGCAGTGCTAGAGAGCGGGACAGGAGATGCAATGAGCAGTTCTTC.

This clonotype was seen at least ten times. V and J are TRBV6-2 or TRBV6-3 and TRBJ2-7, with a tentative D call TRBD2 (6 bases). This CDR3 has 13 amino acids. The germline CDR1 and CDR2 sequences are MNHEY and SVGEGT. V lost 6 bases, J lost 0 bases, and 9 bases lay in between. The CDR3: CASRKTSSYEQYF. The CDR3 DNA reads TGTGCCAGCAGGAAGACTAGCTCCTACGAGCAGTACTTC.

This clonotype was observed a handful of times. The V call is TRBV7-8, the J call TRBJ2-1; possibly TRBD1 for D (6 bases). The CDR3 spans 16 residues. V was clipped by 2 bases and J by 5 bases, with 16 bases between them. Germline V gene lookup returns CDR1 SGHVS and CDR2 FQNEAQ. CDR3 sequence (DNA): TGTGCCAGCAGCTTAACAGGGCTCGGTGGGAACAATGAGCAGTTCTTC. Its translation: CASSLTGLGGNNEQFF.